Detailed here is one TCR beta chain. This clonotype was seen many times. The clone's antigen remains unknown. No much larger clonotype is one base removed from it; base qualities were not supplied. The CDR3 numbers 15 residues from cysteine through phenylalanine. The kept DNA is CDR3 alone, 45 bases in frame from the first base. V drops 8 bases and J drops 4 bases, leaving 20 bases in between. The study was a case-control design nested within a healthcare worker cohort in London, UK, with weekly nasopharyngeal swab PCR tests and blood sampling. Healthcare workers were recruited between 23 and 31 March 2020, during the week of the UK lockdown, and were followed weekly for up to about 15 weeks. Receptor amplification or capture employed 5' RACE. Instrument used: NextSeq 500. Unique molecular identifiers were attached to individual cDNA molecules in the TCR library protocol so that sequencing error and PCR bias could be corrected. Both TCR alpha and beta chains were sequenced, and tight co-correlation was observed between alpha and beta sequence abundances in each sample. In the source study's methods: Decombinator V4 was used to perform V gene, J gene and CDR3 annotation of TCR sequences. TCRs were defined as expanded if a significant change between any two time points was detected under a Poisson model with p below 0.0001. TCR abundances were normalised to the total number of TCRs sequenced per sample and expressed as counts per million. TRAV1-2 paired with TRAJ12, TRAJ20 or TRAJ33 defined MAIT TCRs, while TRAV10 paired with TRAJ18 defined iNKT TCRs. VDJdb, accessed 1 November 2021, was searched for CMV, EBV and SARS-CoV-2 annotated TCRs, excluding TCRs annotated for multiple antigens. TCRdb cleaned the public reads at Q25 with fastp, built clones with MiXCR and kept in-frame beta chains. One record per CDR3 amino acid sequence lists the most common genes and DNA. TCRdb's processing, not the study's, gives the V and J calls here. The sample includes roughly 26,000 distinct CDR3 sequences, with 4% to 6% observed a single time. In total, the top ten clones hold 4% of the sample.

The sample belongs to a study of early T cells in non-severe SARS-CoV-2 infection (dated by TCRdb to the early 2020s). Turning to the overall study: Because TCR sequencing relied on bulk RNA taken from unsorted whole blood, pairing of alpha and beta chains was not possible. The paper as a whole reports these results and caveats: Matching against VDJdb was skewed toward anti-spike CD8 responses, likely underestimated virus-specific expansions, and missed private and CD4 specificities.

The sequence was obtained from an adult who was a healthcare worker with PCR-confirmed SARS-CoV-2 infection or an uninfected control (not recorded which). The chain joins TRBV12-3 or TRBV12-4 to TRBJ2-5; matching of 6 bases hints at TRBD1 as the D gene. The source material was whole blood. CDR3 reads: CASGLLGAGVETQYF. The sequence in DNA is TGTGCCAGCGGGCTCCTTGGGGCAGGGGTAGAGACCCAGTACTTC.